This T cell receptor (beta chain) was identified in a study of T cells in Graves' hyperthyroidism and ophthalmopathy. Study results and limitations: Ophthalmopathy and stable hyperthyroidism were told apart by a 13 V-J model. Peripheral blood also featured most of the thyroid clonotypes expanded above 0.001.

In this sample, this clonotype turned up a few times. Its specificity is not known. TCR beta CDR3 regions were amplified from RNA transcripts. Researchers ran a first-round RT-PCR on the TCR CDR3 using the HTBI primer set. TCRdb re-called the multiplex PCR reads with MiXCR, one entry per CDR3 protein. The data hold 500,000 to 650,000 distinct CDR3 sequences, with 40% to 55% observed a single time. Clinical symptoms, serum thyroxine and TRAb, thyroid ultrasound and orbital computed tomography were used for the diagnoses. V was trimmed by 9 bases and J by 4 bases, leaving 12 bases between them. This CDR3 is 12 amino acids long. CDR1 is SNHLY and CDR2 is FYNNEI in the germline V gene.

Sequencing input: peripheral blood or thyroid tissue (not recorded which). The sequence came from an adult woman with Graves' disease, either hyperthyroidism or ophthalmopathy (not recorded which). V and J are TRBV2 and TRBJ1-2; a possible D gene is TRBD1 (6 bases). CDR3 loop: CASRGQAYGYTF. DNA for the CDR3: TGTGCCAGTAGGGGACAAGCCTATGGCTACACCTTC.